This TCR beta chain was sequenced in a study of T cell changes during pregnancy in multiple sclerosis. The germline V and J ends were trimmed by 2 bases and 4 bases, with 19 bases remaining between them. This CDR3 comprises 17 residues. Germline loops: CDR1 SGHTA, CDR2 FQGTGA. The assay was immunoSEQ multiplex PCR, and TCRdb's table has in-frame clones only and misses some. The data contain about 44,000 clones, around 90% of them singletons. This specimen consisted of CD4+ T cells from peripheral blood mononuclear cells, obtained in the first trimester of pregnancy. V usage is TRBV7-3 and J usage is TRBJ2-3; possibly TRBD2 for D (6 bases). This TCR was recovered from a female donor with multiple sclerosis, enrolled in a pregnancy study. As DNA, the CDR3 is TGTGCCAGCAGCTTAGCTGGGACTCGCCTGAATCCAGATACGCAGTATTTT. Translation gives CASSLAGTRLNPDTQYF.